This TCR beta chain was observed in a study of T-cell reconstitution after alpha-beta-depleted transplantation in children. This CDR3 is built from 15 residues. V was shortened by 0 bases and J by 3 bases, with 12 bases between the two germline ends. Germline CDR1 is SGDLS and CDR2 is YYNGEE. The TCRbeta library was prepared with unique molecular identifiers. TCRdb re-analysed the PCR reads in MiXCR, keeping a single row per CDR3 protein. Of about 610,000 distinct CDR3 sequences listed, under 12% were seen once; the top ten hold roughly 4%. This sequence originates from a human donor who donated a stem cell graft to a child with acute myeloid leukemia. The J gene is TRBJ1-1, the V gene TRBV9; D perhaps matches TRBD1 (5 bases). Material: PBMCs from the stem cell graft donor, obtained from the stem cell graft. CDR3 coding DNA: TGTGCCAGCAGCGTAGGGGGGGGAGGGGACACTGAAGCTTTCTTT. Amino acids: CASSVGGGGDTEAFF.